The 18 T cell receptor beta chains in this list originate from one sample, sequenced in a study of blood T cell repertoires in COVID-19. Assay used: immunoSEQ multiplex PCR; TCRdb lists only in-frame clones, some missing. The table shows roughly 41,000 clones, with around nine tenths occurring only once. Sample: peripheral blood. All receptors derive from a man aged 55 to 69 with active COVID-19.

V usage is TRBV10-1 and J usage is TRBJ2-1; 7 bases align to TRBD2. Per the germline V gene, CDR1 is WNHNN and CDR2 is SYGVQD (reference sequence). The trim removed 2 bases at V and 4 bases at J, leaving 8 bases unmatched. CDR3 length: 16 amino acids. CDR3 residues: CASSEGGGRRYNEQFF. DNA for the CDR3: TGCGCCAGCAGTGAGGGCGGCGGGAGAAGGTACAATGAGCAGTTCTTC.

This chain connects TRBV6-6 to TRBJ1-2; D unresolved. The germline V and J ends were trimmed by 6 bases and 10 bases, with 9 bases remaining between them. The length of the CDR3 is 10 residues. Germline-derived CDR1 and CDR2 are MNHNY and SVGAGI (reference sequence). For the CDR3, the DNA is TGTGCCAGCAGACTCCGCCTCTACACCTTC. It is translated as CASRLRLYTF.

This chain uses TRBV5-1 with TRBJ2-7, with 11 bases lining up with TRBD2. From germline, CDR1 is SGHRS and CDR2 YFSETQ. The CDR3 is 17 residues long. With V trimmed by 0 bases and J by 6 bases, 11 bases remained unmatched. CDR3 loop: CASSLAEASGRYGEQYF. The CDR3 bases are TGCGCCAGCAGCTTGGCCGAGGCTAGCGGGAGGTACGGCGAGCAGTACTTC.

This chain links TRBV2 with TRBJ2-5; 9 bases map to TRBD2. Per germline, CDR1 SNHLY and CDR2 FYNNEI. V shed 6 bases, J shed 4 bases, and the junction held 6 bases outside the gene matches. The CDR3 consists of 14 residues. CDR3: CASRAGTSSETQYF. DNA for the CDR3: TGTGCCAGCAGGGCAGGGACTAGCTCAGAGACCCAGTACTTC.

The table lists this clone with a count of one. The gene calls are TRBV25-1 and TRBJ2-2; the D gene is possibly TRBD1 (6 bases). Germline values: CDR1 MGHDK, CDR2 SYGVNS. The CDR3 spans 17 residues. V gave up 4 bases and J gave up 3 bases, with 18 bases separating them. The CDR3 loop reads CASSAPGHPIDTGELFF. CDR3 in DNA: TGTGCCAGCAGTGCCCCGGGACACCCCATTGACACCGGGGAGCTGTTTTTT.

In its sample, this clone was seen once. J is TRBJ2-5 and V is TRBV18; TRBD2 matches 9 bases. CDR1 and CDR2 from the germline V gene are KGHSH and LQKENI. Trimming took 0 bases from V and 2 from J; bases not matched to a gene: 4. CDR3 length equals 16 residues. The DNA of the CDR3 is TGTGCCAGCTCACCACCCAGGACTAGCGAGCAAGAGACCCAGTACTTC. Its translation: CASSPPRTSEQETQYF. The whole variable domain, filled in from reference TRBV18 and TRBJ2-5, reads NAGVMQNPRHLVRRRGQEARLRCSPMKGHSHVYWYRQLPEEGLKFMVYLQKENIIDESGMPKERFSAEFPKEGPSILRIQQVVRGDSAAYFCASSPPRTSEQETQYFGPGTRLLVL.

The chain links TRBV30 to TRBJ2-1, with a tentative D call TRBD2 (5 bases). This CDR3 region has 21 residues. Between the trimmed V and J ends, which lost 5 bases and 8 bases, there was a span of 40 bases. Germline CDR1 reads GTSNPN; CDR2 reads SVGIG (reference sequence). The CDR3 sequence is CAWGPVPPAGTSSTEWDEQFF. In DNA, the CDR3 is TGTGCCTGGGGCCCCGTCCCTCCCGCTGGAACTAGTTCAACGGAGTGGGATGAGCAGTTCTTC.

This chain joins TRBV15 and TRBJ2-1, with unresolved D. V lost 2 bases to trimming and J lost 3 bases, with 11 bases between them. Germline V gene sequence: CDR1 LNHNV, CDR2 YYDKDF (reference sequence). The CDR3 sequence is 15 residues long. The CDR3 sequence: CATSRSRLDYNEQFF. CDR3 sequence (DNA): TGTGCCACCAGCAGATCCCGACTCGACTACAATGAGCAGTTCTTC.

CDR3 loop: CASSVAPTSDYEQYF. The CDR3 DNA is TGTGCCAGCAGCGTAGCGCCGACTAGCGACTACGAGCAGTACTTC. The chain is built from TRBV9 and TRBJ2-7, with 8 nucleotides matching TRBD2. Germline lookup yields CDR1 SGDLS and CDR2 YYNGEE. The CDR3 totals 15 residues. Trimming cost V 0 bases and J 3 bases; bases outside gene matches: 5.

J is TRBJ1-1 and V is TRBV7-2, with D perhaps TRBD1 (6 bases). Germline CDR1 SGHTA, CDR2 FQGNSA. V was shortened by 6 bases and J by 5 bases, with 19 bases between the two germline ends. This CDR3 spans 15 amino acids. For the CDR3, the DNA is TGTGCCAGCAGGCCATCACAGGGTCTGGTTACTGAAGCTTTCTTT. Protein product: CASRPSQGLVTEAFF.

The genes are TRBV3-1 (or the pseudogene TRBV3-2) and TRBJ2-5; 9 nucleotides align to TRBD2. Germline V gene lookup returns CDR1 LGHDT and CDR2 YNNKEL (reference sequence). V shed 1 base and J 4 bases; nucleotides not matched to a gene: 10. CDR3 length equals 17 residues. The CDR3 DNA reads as TGTGCCAGCAGCCAAGGGTTGGGCCTAGCGGGACTAGAGACCCAGTACTTC. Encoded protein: CASSQGLGLAGLETQYF.

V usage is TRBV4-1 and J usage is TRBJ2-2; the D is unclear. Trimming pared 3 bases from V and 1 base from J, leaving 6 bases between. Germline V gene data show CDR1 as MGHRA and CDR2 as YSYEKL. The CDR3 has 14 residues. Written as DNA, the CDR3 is TGCGCCAGCAGCCAGGCAGGGAACACCGGGGAGCTGTTTTTT. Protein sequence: CASSQAGNTGELFF.

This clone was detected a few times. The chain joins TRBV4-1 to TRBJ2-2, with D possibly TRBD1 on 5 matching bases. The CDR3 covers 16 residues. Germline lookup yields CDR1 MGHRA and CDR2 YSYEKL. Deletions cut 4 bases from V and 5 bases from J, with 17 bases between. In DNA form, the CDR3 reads TGCGCCAGCAGCCCGAATCTAAGGGCAGGGACCGGGGAGCTGTTTTTT. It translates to CASSPNLRAGTGELFF.

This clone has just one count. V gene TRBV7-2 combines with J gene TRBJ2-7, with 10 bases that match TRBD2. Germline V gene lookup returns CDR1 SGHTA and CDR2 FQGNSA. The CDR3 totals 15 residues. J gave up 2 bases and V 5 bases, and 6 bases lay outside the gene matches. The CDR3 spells CASSQTSGLTYEQYF. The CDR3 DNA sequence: TGTGCCAGCAGCCAGACTAGCGGGCTAACCTACGAGCAGTACTTC. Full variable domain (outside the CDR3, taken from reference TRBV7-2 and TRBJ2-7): GAGVSQSPSNKVTEKGKDVELRCDPISGHTALYWYRQSLGQGLEFLIYFQGNSAPDKSGLPSDRFSAERTGGSVSTLTIQRTQQEDSAVYLCASSQTSGLTYEQYFGPGTRLTVT.

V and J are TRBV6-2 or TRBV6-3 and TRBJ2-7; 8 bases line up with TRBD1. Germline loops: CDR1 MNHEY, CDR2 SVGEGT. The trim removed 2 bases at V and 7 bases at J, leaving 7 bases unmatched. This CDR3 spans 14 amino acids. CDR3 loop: CASSYRQGAKEQYF. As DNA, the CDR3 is TGTGCCAGCAGTTACCGGCAGGGGGCGAAGGAGCAGTACTTC.

CDR3 sequence: CASSLRQGGYEQYF. CDR3 sequence (DNA): TGTGCCAGCAGCTTAAGGCAGGGGGGCTACGAGCAGTACTTC. The rearrangement joins TRBV7-9 to TRBJ2-7; possible D gene TRBD1, 7 bases. This CDR3 region has 14 residues. Germline V lookup: CDR1 SEHNR, CDR2 FQNEAQ (reference sequence). The V end was cut by 2 bases, the J end by 3 bases, with 11 bases between.

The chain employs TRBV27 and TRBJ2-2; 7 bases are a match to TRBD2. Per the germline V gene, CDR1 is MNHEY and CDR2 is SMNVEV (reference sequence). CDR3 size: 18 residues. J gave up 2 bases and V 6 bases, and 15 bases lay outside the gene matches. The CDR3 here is CASRTKGVAGANTGELFF. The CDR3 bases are TGTGCCAGCAGGACAAAGGGCGTGGCGGGAGCCAACACCGGGGAGCTGTTTTTT.

The CDR3 reads CASSYELTGNYGYTF. DNA for the CDR3: TGTGCCAGCAGTTACGAGTTAACGGGTAACTATGGCTACACCTTC. V usage is TRBV6-5 and J usage is TRBJ1-2; D uncertain. Germline values: CDR1 MNHEY, CDR2 SVGAGI. The ends were cut back, 2 bases at V and 1 base at J, with 11 bases in the middle. This CDR3 is 15 amino acids long.